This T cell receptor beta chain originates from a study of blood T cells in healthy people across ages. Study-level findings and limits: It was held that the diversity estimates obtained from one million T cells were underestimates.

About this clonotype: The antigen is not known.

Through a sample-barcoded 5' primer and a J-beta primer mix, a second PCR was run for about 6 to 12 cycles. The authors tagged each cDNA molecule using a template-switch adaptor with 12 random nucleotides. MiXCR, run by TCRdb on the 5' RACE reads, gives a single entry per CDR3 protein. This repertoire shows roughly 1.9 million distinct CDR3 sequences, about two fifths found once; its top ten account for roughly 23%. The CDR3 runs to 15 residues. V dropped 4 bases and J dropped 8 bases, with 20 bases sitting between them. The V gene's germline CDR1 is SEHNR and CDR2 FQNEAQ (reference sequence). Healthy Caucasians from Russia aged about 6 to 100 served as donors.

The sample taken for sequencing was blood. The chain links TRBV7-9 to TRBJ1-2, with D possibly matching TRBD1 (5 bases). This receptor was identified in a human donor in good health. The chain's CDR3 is CASSSREGTWEGYTF. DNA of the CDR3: TGTGCCAGCAGCTCGCGGGAGGGGACTTGGGAAGGCTACACCTTC.